The clone carrying this T cell receptor beta chain was recorded a few times. What it binds is unknown. These data belong to a study of response to subunit inactivated influenza vaccine. Study observations and caveats: It was the authors' suggestion that each seasonal influenza vaccination recruits few new T cells.

The ends were cut back, 5 bases at V and 9 bases at J, with 11 bases in the middle. The CDR3 sequence is 13 residues long. TCRdb itself ran the RT-PCR reads through MiXCR, one entry per CDR3 protein. Here the sample spans 650,000 to 800,000 distinct CDR3 sequences, under 20% being singletons. The TCR comes from a man aged 50 to 60 who received an inactivated influenza vaccine. Source: PBMCs from blood, taken less than 6 days after vaccination. V usage is TRBV12-3 or TRBV12-4 and J usage is TRBJ1-6, with D unclear. The CDR3 DNA sequence: TGTGCCAGCAGTCTCTCGAGCGTTTCACCCCTCCACTTT. Its translation is CASSLSSVSPLHF.